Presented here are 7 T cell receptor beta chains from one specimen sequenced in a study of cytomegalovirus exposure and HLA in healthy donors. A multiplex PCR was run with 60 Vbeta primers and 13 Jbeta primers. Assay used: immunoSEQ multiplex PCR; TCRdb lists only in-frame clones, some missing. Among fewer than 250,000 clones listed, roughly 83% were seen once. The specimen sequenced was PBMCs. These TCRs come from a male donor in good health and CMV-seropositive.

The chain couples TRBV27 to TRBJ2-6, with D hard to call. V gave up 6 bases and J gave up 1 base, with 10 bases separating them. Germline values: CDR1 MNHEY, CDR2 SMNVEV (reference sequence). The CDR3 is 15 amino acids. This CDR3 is CASSLDTSGANVLTF. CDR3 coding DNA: TGTGCCAGCAGCCTTGACACGTCTGGGGCCAACGTCCTGACTTTC.

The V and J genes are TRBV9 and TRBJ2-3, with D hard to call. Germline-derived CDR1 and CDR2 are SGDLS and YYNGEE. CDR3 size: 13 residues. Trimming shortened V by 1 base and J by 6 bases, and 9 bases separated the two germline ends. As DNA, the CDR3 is TGTGCCAGCAGCGTATCATCGGGTGATACGCAGTATTTT. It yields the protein CASSVSSGDTQYF.

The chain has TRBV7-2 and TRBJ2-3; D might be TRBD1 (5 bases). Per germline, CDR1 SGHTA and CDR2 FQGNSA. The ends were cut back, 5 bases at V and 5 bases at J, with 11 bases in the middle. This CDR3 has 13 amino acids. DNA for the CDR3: TGTGCCAGCAGCCCAGGGTTGGGAGATACGCAGTATTTT. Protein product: CASSPGLGDTQYF.

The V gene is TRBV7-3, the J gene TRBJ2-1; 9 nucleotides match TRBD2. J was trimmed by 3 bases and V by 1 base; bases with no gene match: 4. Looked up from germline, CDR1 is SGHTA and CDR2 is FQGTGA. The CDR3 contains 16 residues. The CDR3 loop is CASSLSGGAFYNEQFF. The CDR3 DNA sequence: TGTGCCAGCAGCTTAAGCGGGGGGGCCTTCTACAATGAGCAGTTCTTC.

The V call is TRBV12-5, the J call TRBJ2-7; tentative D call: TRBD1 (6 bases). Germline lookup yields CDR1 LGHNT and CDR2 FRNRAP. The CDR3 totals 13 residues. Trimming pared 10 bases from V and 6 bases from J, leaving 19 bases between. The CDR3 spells CATPPGQVSEQYF. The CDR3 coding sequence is TGTGCTACTCCCCCGGGACAAGTATCCGAGCAGTACTTC. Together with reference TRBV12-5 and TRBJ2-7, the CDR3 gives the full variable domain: DARVTQTPRHKVTEMGQEVTMRCQPILGHNTVFWYRQTMMQGLELLAYFRNRAPLDDSGMPKDRFSAEMPDATLATLKIQPSEPRDSAVYFCATPPGQVSEQYFGPGTRLTVT.

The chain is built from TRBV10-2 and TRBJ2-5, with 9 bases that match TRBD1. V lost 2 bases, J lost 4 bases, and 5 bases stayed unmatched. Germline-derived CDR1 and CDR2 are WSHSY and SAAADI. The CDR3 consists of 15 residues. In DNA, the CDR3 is TGCGCCAGCAGTGAGGTTGGGGACAGGGTAGAGACCCAGTACTTC. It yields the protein CASSEVGDRVETQYF.

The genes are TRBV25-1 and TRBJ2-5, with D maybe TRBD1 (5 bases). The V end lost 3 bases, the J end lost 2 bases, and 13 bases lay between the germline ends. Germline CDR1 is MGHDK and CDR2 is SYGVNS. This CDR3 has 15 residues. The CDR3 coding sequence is TGTGCCAGCAGTGACTTCCGCAGGGTTCAAGAGACCCAGTACTTC. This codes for CASSDFRRVQETQYF.